The clone carrying this TCR beta chain was observed a handful of times. This entry comes from a study of blood T cells in healthy people across ages. Next came a second PCR, run for about 6 to 11 cycles, which used a sample-barcoded 5' primer along with a J-beta primer mix. Every molecule of cDNA carried a tag from a template-switch adaptor with 12 random nucleotides. TCRdb re-called the 5' RACE reads with MiXCR, one entry per CDR3 protein. The sample lists roughly 900,000 distinct CDR3 sequences, about 48% occurring once. Sequenced input: blood. The TCR originated in a man aged 25-40 years in good health.

CDR3 nucleotides: TGTGCCAGCAGCCAAACCCGGGACCTCAGCACAGATACGCAGTATTTT. Its translation: CASSQTRDLSTDTQYF. The chain recombines TRBV21-1 with TRBJ2-3; no check of the table's D call, TRBD1, against the DNA was made. TRBV21-1 is classified as a pseudogene. This CDR3 contains 16 residues.